These 2 T cell receptor beta chains came from one sample sequenced in a study of cytomegalovirus exposure and HLA in healthy donors. The PCR ran on 60 Vbeta and 13 Jbeta primers. Sequencing was performed with immunoSEQ multiplex PCR; in TCRdb, only in-frame clones are kept and a portion is missing. The table has around 78,000 clones, under 70% seen once. The sequencing sample was made of PBMCs. These receptors were obtained from a young man in good health and CMV-seropositive.

The chain links TRBV18 to TRBJ2-7, with 8 bases aligning to TRBD1. Germline loops: CDR1 KGHSH, CDR2 LQKENI. Trimming removed 10 bases from V and 2 bases from J; junction bases left unmatched: 13. The CDR3 has 15 residues. The DNA for the CDR3 is TGTGCCACCCCACCCGCCCCGACAGGGGCCTACGAGCAGTACTTC. Translating gives CATPPAPTGAYEQYF.

In nucleotides, the CDR3 is TGTGCCACCAGCAGAGATGGGGGGACAGATACGCAGTATTTT. Its protein is CATSRDGGTDTQYF. The chain joins TRBV15 to TRBJ2-3, with D perhaps TRBD2 (6 bases). Germline CDR1 and CDR2: LNHNV and YYDKDF (reference sequence). V lost 0 bases, J lost 3 bases, and 7 bases lay in between. The CDR3 totals 14 residues.